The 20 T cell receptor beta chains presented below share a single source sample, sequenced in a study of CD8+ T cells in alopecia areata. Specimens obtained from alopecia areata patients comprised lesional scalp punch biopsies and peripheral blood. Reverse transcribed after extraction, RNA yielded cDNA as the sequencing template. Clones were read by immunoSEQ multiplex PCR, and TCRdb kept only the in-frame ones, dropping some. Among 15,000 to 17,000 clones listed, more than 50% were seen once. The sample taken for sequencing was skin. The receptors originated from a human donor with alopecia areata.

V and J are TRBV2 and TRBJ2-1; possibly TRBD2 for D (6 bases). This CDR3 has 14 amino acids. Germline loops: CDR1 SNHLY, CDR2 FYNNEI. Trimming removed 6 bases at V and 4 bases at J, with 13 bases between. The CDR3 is CASRTGESYNEQFF. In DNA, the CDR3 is TGTGCCAGCAGAACGGGAGAGTCGTACAATGAGCAGTTCTTC.

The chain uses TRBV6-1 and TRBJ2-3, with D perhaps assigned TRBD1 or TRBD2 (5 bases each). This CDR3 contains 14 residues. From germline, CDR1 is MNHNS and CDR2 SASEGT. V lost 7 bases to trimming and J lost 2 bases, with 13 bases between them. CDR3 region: CASTGTQHTDTQYF. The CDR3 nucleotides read TGTGCCAGCACGGGGACGCAGCACACAGATACGCAGTATTTT.

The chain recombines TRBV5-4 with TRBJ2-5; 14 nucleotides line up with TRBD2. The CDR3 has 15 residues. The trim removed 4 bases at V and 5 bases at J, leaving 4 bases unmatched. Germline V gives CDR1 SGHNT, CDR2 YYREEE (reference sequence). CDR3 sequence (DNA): TGTGCCAGCAGCCGGGGGACTAGCGGGAGTGAGACCCAGTACTTC. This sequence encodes CASSRGTSGSETQYF.

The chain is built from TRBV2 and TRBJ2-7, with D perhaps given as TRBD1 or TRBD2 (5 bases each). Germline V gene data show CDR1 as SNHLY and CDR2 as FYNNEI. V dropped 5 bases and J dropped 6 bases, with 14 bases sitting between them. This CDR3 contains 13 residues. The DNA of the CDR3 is TGTGCCAGCAGTATGGGACCCCAAATCGAGCAGTACTTC. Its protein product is CASSMGPQIEQYF.

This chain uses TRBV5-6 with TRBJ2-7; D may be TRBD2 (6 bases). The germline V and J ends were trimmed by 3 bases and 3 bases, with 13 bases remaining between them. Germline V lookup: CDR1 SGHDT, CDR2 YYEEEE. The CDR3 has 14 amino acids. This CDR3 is CASSSSGLYYEQYF. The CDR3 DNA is TGTGCCAGCAGCTCATCGGGACTCTACTACGAGCAGTACTTC.

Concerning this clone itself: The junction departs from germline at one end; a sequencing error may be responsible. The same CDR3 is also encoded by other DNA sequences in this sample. CDR3 DNA: TGTGCCAGCAGCCGAGGGACTAGCGAACTTTACTTC. Amino acid sequence: CASSRGTSELYF. The rearrangement joins TRBV4-1 to TRBJ2-7; the match to TRBD2 covers 10 bases. The CDR3 runs 12 residues. CDR1 and CDR2 (germline): MGHRA, YSYEKL.

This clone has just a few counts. CDR3 nucleotide sequence: TGTGCCAGCAGCGGCCTGACAGCTCGCATCTACGAGCAGTACTTC. This sequence encodes CASSGLTARIYEQYF. V gene TRBV25-1 combines with J gene TRBJ2-7, with D maybe TRBD1 (5 bases). V dropped 6 bases and J dropped 3 bases, with 18 bases sitting between them. In germline, CDR1 is MGHDK, CDR2 SYGVNS. The CDR3 covers 15 residues.

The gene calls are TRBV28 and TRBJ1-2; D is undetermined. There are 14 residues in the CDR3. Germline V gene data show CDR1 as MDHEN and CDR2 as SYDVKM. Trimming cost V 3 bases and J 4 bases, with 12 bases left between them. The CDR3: CASSFASGTYGYTF. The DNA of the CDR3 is TGTGCCAGCAGTTTTGCCTCGGGAACCTATGGCTACACCTTC.

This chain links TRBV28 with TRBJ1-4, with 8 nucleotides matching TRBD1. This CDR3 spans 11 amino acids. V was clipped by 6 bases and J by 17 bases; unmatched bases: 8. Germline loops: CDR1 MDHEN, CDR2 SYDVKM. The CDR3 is CASRLDRVTFF. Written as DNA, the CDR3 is TGTGCCAGCAGATTGGACAGGGTAACCTTTTTT.

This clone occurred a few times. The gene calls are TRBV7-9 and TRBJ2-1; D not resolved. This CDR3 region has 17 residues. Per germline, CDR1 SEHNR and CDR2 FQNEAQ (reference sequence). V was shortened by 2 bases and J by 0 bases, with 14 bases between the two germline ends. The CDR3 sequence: CASSLTGSGSSYNEQFF. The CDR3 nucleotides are TGTGCCAGCAGCTTAACCGGTTCGGGCTCCTCCTACAATGAGCAGTTCTTC.

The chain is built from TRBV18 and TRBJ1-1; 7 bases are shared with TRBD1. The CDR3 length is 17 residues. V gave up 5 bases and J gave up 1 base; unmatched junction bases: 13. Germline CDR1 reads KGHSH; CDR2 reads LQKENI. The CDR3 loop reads CASSGYDRRGWNTEAFF. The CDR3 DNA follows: TGTGCCAGCTCAGGTTACGACCGCAGGGGGTGGAACACTGAAGCTTTCTTT.

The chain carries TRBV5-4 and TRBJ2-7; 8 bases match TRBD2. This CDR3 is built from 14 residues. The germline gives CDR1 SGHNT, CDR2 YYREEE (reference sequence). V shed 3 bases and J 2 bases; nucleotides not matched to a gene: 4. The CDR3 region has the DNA TGTGCCAGCAGCTCGGAACTAGCGGCCTACGAGCAGTACTTC. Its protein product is CASSSELAAYEQYF.

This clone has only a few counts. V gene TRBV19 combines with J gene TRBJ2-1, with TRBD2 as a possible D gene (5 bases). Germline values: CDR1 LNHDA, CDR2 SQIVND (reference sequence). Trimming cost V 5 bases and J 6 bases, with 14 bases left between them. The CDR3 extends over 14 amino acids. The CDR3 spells CASSALVQSNEQFF. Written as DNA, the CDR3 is TGTGCCAGTAGTGCACTAGTCCAGTCCAATGAGCAGTTCTTC.

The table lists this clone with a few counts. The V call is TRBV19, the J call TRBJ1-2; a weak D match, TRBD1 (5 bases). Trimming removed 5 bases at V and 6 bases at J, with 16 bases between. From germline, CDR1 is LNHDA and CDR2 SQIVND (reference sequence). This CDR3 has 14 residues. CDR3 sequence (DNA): TGTGCCAGTAGTTTCCAAATCCGGACAAATGGCTACACCTTC. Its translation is CASSFQIRTNGYTF.

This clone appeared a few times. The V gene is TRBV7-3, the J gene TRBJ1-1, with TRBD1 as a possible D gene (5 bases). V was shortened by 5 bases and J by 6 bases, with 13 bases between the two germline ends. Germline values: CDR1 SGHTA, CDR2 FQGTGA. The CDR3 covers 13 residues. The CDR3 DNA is TGTGCCAGCAGCATGGGAGGGGTGGCTGAAGCTTTCTTT. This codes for CASSMGGVAEAFF.

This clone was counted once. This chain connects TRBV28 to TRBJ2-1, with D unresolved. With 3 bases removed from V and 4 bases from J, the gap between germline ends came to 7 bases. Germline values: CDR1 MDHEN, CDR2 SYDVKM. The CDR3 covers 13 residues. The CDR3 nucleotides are TGTGCCAGCAGTTTTGGACCGTACAATGAGCAGTTCTTC. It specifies CASSFGPYNEQFF.

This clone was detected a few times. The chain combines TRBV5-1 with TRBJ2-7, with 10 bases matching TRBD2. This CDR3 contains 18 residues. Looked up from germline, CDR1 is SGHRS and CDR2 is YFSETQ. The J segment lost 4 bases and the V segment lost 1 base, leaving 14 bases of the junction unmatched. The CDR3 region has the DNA TGCGCCAGCAGCTTGAATACCCCCCTAGCGGGAGTTTTATACGAGCAGTACTTC. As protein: CASSLNTPLAGVLYEQYF.

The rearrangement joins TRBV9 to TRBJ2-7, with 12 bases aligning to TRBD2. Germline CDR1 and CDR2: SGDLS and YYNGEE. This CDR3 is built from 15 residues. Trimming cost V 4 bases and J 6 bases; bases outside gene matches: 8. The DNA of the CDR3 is TGTGCCAGCAGCAAACGACTAGCGGGAGTAGCCGAGCAGTACTTC. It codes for CASSKRLAGVAEQYF.

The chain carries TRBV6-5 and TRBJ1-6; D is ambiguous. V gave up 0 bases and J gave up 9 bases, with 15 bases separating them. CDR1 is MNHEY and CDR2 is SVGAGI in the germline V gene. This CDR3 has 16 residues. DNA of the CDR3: TGTGCCAGCAGTTACTCGCTTACTGGGTCTCTTTCACCCCTCCACTTT. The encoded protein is CASSYSLTGSLSPLHF.

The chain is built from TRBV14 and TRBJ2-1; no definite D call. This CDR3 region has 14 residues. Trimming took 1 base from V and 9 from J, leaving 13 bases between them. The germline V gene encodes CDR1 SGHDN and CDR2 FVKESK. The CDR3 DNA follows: TGTGCCAGCAGCCAAGTGGTTCCTGGCGGTGAGCAGTTCTTC. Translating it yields CASSQVVPGGEQFF.